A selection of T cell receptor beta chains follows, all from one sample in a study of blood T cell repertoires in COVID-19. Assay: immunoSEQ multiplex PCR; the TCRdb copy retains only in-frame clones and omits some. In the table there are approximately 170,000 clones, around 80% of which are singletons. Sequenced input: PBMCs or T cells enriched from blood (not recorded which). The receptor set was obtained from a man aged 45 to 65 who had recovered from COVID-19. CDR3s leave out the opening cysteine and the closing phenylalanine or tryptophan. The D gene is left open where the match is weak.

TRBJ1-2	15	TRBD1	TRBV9	ASSSTWDRGRDYGYT
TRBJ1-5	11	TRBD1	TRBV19	AGQGDPNQPQH
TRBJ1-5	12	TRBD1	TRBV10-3	AIAGQGGNQPQH
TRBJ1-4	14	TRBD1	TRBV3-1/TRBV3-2	ASSSRTGVVAKELF
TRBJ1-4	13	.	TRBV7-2	ASSLGGGTHEKLF
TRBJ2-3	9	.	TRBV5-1	ASSSGVTQY
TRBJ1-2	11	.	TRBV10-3	AIRPTGNYGYT
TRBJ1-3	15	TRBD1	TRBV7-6	ASSLPPGTAPGNTIY
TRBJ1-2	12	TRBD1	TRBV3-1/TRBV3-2	ASVGTGARYGYT
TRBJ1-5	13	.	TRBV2	ASNQESGSNQPQH
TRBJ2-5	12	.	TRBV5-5	ASSFSGVQETQY
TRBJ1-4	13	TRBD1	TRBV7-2	ASSEGARSIEKLF
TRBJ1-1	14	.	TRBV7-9	ASSLDPGTMNTEAF
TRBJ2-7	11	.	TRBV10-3	AISEQETYEQY
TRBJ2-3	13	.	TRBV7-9	ASSPRGIPTDTQY
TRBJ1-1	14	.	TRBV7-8	ASIASGVLGTTEAF
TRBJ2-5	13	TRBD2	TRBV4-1	ASSFRGGQVETQY
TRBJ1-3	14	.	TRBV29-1	SVEDRMHVSGRTIY
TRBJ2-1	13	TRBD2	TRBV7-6	ASSFTSGGSDEQF
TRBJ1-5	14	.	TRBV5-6	ASSTYRVRSNQPQH
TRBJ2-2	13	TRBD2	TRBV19	ASSPLAGNTGELF
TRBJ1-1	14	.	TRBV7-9	ASSSKLGLTGTEAF